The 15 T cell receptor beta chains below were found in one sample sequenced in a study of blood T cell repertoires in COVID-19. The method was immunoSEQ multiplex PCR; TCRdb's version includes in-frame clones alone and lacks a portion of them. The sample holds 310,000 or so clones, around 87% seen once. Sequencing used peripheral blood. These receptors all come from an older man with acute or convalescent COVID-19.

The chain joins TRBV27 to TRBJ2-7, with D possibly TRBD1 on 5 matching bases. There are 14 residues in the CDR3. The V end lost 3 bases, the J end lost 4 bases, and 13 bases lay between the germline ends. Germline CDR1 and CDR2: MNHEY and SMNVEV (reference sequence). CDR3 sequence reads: CASSFSGLGYEQYF. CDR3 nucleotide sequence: TGTGCCAGCAGTTTCTCAGGGCTCGGGTACGAGCAGTACTTC.

CDR3 coding DNA: TGCGCCAGCAGCCAAGATCTTAGGCTAGAGTACGAGCAGTACTTC. It is translated as CASSQDLRLEYEQYF. V usage is TRBV4-3 and J usage is TRBJ2-7, with D uncertain. Germline CDR1 and CDR2: LGHNA and YSLEER. The ends were cut back, 0 bases at V and 4 bases at J, with 13 bases in the middle. The CDR3 contains 15 residues.

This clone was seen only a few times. The CDR3 loop reads CASSPGQAGANVLTF. The DNA of the CDR3 is TGCGCCAGCAGCCCCGGACAGGCTGGGGCCAACGTCCTGACTTTC. V usage is TRBV5-1 and J usage is TRBJ2-6; TRBD1 matches 7 bases. From germline, CDR1 is SGHRS and CDR2 YFSETQ. The CDR3 sequence is 15 residues long. V lost 4 bases to trimming and J lost 2 bases; unmatched junction nucleotides: 3.

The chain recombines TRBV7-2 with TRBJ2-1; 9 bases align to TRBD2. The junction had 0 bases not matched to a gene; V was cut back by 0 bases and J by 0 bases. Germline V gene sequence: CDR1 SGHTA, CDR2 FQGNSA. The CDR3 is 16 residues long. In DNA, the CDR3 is TGTGCCAGCAGCTTAGCTAGCGGGGGCTCCTACAATGAGCAGTTCTTC. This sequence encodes CASSLASGGSYNEQFF.

This CDR3 is CASSQADYEQYF. The CDR3 nucleotides read TGTGCCAGCAGCCAAGCAGACTACGAGCAGTACTTC. V gene TRBV3-1 (or the pseudogene TRBV3-2) combines with J gene TRBJ2-7; no firm D call. CDR3 size: 12 residues. Germline V gene lookup returns CDR1 LGHDT and CDR2 YNNKEL (reference sequence). With 1 base removed from V and 3 bases from J, the gap between germline ends came to 4 bases.

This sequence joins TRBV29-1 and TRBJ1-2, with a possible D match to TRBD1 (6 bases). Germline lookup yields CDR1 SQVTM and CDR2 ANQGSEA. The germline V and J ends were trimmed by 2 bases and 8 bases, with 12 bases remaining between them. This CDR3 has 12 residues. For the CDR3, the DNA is TGCAGCGTTGAAATCTCCCAGGGGGGCTACACCTTC. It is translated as CSVEISQGGYTF. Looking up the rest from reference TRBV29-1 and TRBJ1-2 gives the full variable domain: SAVISQKPSRDICQRGTSLTIQCQVDSQVTMMFWYRQQPGQSLTLIATANQGSEATYESGFVIDKFPISRPNLTFSTLTVSNMSPEDSSIYLCSVEISQGGYTFGSGTRLTVV.

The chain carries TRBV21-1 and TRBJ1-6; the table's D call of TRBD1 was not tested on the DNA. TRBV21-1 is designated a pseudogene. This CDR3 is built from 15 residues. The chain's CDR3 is CASSGQGACNSPLHF. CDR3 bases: TGTGCCAGCTCCGGACAGGGGGCATGTAATTCACCCCTCCACTTT.

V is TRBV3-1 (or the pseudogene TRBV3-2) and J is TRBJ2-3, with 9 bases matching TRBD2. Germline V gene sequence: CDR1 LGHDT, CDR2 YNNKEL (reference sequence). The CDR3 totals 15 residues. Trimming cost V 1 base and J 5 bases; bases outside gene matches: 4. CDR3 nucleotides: TGTGCCAGCAGCCAAGGTTTTAGCGGGAGAGATACGCAGTATTTT. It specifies CASSQGFSGRDTQYF.

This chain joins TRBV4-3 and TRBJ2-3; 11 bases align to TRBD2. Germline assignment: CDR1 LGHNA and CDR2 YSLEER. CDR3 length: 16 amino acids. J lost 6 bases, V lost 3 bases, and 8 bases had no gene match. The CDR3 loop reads CASSQSTSGGGDTQYF. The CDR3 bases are TGCGCCAGCAGCCAGTCCACTAGCGGGGGAGGGGATACGCAGTATTTT.

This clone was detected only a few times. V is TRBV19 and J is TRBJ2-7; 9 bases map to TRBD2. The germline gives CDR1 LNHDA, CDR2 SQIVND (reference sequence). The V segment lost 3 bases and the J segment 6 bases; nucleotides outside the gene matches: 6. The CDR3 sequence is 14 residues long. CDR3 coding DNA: TGTGCCAGTAGTATCTCCTGGACTAGCGTCGAGCAGTACTTC. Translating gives CASSISWTSVEQYF. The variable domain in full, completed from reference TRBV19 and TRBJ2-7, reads DGGITQSPKYLFRKEGQNVTLSCEQNLNHDAMYWYRQDPGQGLRLIYYSQIVNDFQKGDIAEGYSVSREKKESFPLTVTSAQKNPTAFYLCASSISWTSVEQYFGPGTRLTVT.

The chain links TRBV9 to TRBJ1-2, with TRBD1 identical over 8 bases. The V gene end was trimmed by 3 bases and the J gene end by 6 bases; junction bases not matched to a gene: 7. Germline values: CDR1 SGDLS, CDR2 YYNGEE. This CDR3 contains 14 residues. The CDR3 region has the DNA TGTGCCAGCAGCGCCAGGGGGCAGTGGGATGGCTACACCTTC. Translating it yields CASSARGQWDGYTF.

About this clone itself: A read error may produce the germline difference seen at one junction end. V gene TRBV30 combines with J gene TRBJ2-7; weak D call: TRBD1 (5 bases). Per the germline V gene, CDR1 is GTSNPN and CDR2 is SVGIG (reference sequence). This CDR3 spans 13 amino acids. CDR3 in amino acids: CALSWGGVYEQYF. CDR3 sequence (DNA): TGTGCCTTGAGTTGGGGCGGAGTGTACGAGCAGTACTTC.

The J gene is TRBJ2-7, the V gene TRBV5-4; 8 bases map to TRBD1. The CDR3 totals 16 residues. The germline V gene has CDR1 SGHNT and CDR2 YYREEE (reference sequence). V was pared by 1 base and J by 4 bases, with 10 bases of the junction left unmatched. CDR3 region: CASSLPGARGQYEQYF. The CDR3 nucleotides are TGTGCCAGCAGCTTGCCTGGGGCCAGGGGGCAGTACGAGCAGTACTTC.

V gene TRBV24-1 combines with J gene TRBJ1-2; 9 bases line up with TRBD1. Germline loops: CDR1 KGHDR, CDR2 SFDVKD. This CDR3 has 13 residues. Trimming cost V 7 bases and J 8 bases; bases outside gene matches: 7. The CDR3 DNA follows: TGTGCCACCAGCCGGGACAGGGTGGGAGGCTACACCTTC. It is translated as CATSRDRVGGYTF.

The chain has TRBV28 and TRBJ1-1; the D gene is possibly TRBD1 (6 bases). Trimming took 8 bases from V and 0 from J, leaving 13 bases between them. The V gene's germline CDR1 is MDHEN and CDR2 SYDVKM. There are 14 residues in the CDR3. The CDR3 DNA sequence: TGTGCCAGCGAACAGGGCCTCATGAACACTGAAGCTTTCTTT. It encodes CASEQGLMNTEAFF.